The clone carrying this T cell receptor beta chain was recorded a few times. This specimen belongs to a study of T-cell reconstitution after alpha-beta-depleted transplantation in children. The germline gives CDR1 SQVTM, CDR2 ANQGSEA. Trimming removed 4 bases from V and 4 bases from J, with 22 bases in between. This CDR3 has 16 amino acids. Preparation of the TCRbeta library involved a method that used unique molecular identifiers. One entry per CDR3 protein, called by TCRdb with MiXCR from the PCR reads. The sample lists over 400,000 distinct CDR3 sequences, around an eighth seen once, with around 6% in the top ten.

This TCR was recovered from a human donor who donated a stem cell graft to a child with combined immunodeficiency. The source was PBMCs from the stem cell graft donor, collected from the stem cell graft. The chain couples TRBV29-1 to TRBJ2-5; D call uncertain. CDR3 residues: CSVGEGGPVLRETQYF. The CDR3 DNA follows: TGCAGCGTTGGGGAAGGTGGTCCGGTCCTGCGAGAGACCCAGTACTTC.